This T cell receptor beta chain was observed in a study of response to subunit inactivated influenza vaccine. Study-level findings and limits: After each seasonal influenza vaccination, few new T cells are recruited, the authors suggested.

V shed 0 bases and J shed 0 bases, with 10 bases lying between them. CDR1 is SGHKS and CDR2 is YYEKEE in the germline V gene (reference sequence). This CDR3 is built from 15 residues. Via MiXCR, TCRdb re-called the RT-PCR reads, giving one row per CDR3 protein. The sample yields about 780,000 distinct CDR3 sequences, around 20% seen once. This clonotype was counted many times. Its antigen is not known. The chain joins TRBV5-5 to TRBJ2-7; D gene uncertain. The sequencing used PBMCs from blood, collected 5 days after vaccination. The sequence was obtained from a man aged 45 to 65 who received an inactivated influenza vaccine. CDR3 nucleotides: TGTGCCAGCAGCTTGGGCGCGAGGAGCTCCTACGAGCAGTACTTC. It translates to CASSLGARSSYEQYF. Filled out from reference TRBV5-5 and TRBJ2-7, the complete variable domain reads DAGVTQSPTHLIKTRGQQVTLRCSPISGHKSVSWYQQVLGQGPQFIFQYYEKEERGRGNFPDRFSARQFPNYSSELNVNALLLGDSALYLCASSLGARSSYEQYFGPGTRLTVT.